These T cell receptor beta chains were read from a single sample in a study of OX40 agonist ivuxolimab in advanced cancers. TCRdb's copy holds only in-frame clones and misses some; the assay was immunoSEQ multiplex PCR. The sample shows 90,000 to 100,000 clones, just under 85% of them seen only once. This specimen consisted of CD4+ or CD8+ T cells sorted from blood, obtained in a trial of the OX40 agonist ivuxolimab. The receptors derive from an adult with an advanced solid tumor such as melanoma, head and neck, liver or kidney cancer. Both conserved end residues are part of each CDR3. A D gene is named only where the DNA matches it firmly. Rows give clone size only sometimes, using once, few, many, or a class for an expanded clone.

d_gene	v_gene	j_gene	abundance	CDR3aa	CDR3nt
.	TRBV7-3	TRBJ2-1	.	CASGGINNEQFF	TGTGCCAGCGGAGGGATAAACAATGAGCAGTTCTTC
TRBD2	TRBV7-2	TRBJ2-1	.	CASSQRTSGRGKNEQFF	TGTGCCAGCAGCCAGCGGACTAGCGGGAGGGGTAAGAATGAGCAGTTCTTC
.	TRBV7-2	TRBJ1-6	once	CASNPINSPLHF	TGTGCCAGCAACCCCATAAATTCACCCCTCCACTTT
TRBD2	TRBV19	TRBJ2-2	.	CASSILRLASDTGELFF	TGTGCCAGTAGTATCCTTCGACTAGCTTCGGACACCGGGGAGCTGTTTTTT
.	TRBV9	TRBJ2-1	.	CASSGWGHYNEQFF	TGTGCCAGCAGTGGATGGGGGCATTACAATGAGCAGTTCTTC
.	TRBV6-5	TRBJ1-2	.	CASSFTGRANYGYTF	TGTGCCAGCAGTTTTACAGGGCGGGCTAACTATGGCTACACCTTC
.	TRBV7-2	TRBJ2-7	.	CASATAEGRYYEQYF	TGTGCCAGCGCCACCGCAGAGGGTCGATACTACGAGCAGTACTTC
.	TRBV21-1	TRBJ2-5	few	CASLGGPGTQYF	TGTGCCAGCCTAGGGGGCCCCGGGACCCAGTACTTC
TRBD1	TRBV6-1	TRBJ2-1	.	CASSAKWTGASDEQFF	TGTGCCAGCAGTGCGAAATGGACAGGGGCGTCGGATGAGCAGTTCTTC
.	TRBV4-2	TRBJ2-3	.	CASSLPGPGTDTQYF	TGTGCCAGCAGCCTCCCAGGACCCGGCACAGATACGCAGTATTTT
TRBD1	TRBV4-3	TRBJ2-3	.	CASSHRWTGEDTQYF	TGCGCCAGCAGCCACCGCTGGACAGGGGAAGATACGCAGTATTTT
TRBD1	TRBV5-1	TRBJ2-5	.	CASLDRARTQYF	TGCGCCAGTCTGGACAGGGCTAGGACCCAGTACTTC
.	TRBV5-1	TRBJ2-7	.	CASSPGQTIEQYF	TGCGCCAGCAGCCCGGGACAAACGATAGAGCAGTACTTC
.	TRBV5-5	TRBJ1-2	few	CASSLTDTFGYTF	TGTGCCAGCAGCTTGACAGACACGTTTGGCTACACCTTC
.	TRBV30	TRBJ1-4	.	CAWSVRRKTNEKLFF	TGTGCCTGGAGCGTACGGAGGAAAACTAATGAAAAACTGTTTTTT
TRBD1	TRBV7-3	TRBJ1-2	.	CASSAAGQNYGYTF	TGTGCCAGCAGCGCCGCGGGACAGAACTATGGCTACACCTTC
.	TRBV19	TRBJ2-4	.	CATSTGTTKNIQYF	TGTGCCACCAGTACCGGGACAACCAAAAACATTCAGTACTTC
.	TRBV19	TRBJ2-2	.	CASSSRVANTGELFF	TGTGCCAGCAGCTCCAGAGTAGCGAACACCGGGGAGCTGTTTTTT
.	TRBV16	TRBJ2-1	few	CASSQGNEQFF	TGTGCCAGCAGCCAGGGCAATGAGCAGTTCTTC
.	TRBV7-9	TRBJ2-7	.	CASSSRANGEQYF	TGTGCCAGCAGCTCACGGGCCAACGGCGAGCAGTACTTC